This T cell receptor (beta chain) was captured by sequencing in a study of T cells in Graves' hyperthyroidism and ophthalmopathy. Across the whole study: Peripheral blood specimens were obtained at initial diagnosis, prior to any treatment.

Stability of Graves' hyperthyroidism was defined as absent ophthalmopathy progression within 18 months. The sample holds a few counts of this clonotype. Antigen specificity is unknown. Notes on the study in general: Most thyroid clonotypes expanded above 0.001 appeared in blood too.

The TCR beta CDR3 regions underwent amplification using RNA transcripts as the source. The HTBI primer set drove a first-round RT-PCR of the TCR CDR3. TCRdb re-called the multiplex PCR reads with MiXCR, one entry per CDR3 protein. The table has some 460,000 distinct CDR3 sequences, roughly 14% seen once; the top ten hold almost 8%. The receptor's source is a woman aged 18-30 years with Graves' hyperthyroidism. The sequenced sample was blood.

The CDR3 DNA sequence: TGTGCCAGCAGTCGCGCCTCTAGCGGGAGGTACGAGCAGTACTTC. It is translated as CASSRASSGRYEQYF. The chain is built from TRBV28 and TRBJ2-7; TRBD2 matches at 11 bases. CDR3 size: 15 residues. V gave up 5 bases and J gave up 4 bases; unmatched junction bases: 7. CDR1 and CDR2 from the germline V gene are MDHEN and SYDVKM.